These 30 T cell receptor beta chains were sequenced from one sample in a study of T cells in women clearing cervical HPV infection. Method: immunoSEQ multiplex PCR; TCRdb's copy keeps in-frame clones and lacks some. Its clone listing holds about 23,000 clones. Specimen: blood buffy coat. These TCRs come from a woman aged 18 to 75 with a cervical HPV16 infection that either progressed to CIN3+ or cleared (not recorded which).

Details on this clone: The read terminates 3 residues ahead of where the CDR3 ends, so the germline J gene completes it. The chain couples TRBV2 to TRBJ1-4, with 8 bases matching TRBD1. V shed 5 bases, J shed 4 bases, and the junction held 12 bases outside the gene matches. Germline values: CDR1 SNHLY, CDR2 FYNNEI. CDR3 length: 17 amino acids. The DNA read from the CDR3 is TGTGCCAGCAGTTTCAATTCTGACAGGGGACGTAATGAAAAA. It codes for CASSFNSDRGRNEK. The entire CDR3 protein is CASSFNSDRGRNEKLFF.

CDR3 DNA, as far as it was read: TGTGCCAGAAGAACCGACAGGGGTTCTGGTGAA. Translating gives CARRTDRGSGE. The entire CDR3 is CARRTDRGSGEAFF. The rearrangement uses TRBV5-3 and TRBJ1-1; 8 bases agree with TRBD1. The CDR3 end falls 3 residues outside the read, so it is completed with the germline J gene. TRBV5-3 is placed among ORFs of uncertain function. The V segment lost 5 bases and the J segment 7 bases; nucleotides outside the gene matches: 10. The CDR3 sequence is 14 residues long.

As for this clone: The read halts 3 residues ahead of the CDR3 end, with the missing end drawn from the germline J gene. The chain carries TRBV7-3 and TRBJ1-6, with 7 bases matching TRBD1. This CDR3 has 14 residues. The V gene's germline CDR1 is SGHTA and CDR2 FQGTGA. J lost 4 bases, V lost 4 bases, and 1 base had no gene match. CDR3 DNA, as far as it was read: TGTGCCAGCAGCTCGACAGGGTATAATTCACCC. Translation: CASSSTGYNSP. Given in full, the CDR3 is CASSSTGYNSPLHF.

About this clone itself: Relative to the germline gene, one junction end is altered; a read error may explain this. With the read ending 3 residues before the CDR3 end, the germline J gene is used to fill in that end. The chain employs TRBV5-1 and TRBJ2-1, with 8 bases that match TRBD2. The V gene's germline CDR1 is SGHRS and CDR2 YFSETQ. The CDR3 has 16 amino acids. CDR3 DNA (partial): TGCGGCAGCAGCTCAACGACTAGCGCGGGGTACAATGAG. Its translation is CGSSSTTSAGYNE. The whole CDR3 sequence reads CGSSSTTSAGYNEQFF.

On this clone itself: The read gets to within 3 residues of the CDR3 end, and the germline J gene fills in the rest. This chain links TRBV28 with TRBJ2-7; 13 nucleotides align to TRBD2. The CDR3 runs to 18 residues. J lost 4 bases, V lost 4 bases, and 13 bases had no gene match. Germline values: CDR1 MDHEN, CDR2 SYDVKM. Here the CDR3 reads CASSYRLAGGYPQYEQYF. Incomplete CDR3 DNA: TGTGCCAGCAGTTATAGACTAGCGGGGGGATATCCTCAATACGAG.

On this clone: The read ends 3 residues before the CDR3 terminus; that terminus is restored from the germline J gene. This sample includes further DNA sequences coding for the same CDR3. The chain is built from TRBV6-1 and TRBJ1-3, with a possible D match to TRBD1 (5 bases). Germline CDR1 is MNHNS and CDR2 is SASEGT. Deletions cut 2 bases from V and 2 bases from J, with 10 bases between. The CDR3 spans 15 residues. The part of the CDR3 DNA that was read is TGTGCCAGCAGTGAACAAGACAGCCCTGGAAACACC. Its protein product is CASSEQDSPGNT. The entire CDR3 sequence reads CASSEQDSPGNTIYF.

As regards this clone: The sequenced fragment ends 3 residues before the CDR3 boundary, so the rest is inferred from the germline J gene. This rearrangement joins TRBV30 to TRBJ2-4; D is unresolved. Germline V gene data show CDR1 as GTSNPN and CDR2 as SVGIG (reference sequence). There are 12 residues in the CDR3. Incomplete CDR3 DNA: TGTGCCTGGAGTGTAACATTATATGGT. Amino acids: CAWSVTLYG. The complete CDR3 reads CAWSVTLYGQYF.

CDR3 region: CASSIGGDGYTF. Partial CDR3 DNA: TGTGCCAGTAGTATAGGGGGGGATGGC. The chain recombines TRBV19 with TRBJ1-2; D may be TRBD1 (5 bases). The DNA ends 3 residues before the CDR3 does, and the rest of the CDR3 is filled in from the germline J gene. Trimming removed 1 base at V and 6 bases at J, with 6 bases between. CDR3 length equals 12 residues. Per germline, CDR1 LNHDA and CDR2 SQIVND (reference sequence).

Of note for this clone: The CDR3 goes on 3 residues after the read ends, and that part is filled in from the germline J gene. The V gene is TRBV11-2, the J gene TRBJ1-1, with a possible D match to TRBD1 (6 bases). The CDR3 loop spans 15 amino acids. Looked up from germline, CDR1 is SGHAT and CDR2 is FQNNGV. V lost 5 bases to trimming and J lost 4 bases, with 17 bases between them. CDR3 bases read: TGTGCCAGCAGCCCGGTTCTAACCAGGGGCACTGAA. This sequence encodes CASSPVLTRGTE. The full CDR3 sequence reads CASSPVLTRGTEAFF.

The covered CDR3 bases are TGTGCCAGCAGTCCCTACCGCGGGCCGCACACTGAA. It specifies CASSPYRGPHTE. The entire CDR3 sequence reads CASSPYRGPHTEAFF. The V and J genes are TRBV28 and TRBJ1-1; D uncertain. With the read ending 3 residues before the CDR3 end, the germline J gene is used to fill in that end. The CDR3 is 15 amino acids. Per germline, CDR1 MDHEN and CDR2 SYDVKM. V gave up 5 bases and J gave up 3 bases, with 16 bases separating them.

The CDR3 here is CASRRSSGTADGYTF. The covered CDR3 bases are TGTGCCAGCAGACGATCATCAGGTACCGCTGATGGC. The genes are TRBV6-4 and TRBJ1-2; D is undetermined. The read terminates 3 residues before the CDR3 end, so the remaining end is supplied by the germline J gene. Germline V gives CDR1 MRHNA, CDR2 SNTAGT. Trimming shortened V by 6 bases and J by 6 bases, and 20 bases separated the two germline ends. This CDR3 contains 15 residues.

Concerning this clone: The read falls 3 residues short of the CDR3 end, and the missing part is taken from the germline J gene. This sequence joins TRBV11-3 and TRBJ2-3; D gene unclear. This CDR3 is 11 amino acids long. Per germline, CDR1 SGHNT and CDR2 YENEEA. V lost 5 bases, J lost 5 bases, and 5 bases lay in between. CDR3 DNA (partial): TGTGCCAGCAGCCAGGAAGATACG. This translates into CASSQEDT. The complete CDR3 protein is CASSQEDTQYF.

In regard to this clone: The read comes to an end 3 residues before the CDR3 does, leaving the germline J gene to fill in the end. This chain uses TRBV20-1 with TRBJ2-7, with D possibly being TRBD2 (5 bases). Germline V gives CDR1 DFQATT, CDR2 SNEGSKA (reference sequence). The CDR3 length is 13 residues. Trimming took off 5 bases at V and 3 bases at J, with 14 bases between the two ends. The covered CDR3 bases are TGCAGTGCTCACTCGAGCGGAGACTACGAG. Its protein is CSAHSSGDYE. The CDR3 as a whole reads CSAHSSGDYEQYF.

The covered CDR3 bases are TGTGCCTGGAGCCCAGGAGCCAATGAAAAA. As protein: CAWSPGANEK. The entire CDR3 protein is CAWSPGANEKLFF. The V gene is TRBV30, the J gene TRBJ1-4, with D unclear. The read stops 3 residues short of the end of the CDR3; the missing end is completed from the germline J gene. The CDR3 runs 13 residues. Germline V gene lookup returns CDR1 GTSNPN and CDR2 SVGIG (reference sequence). V was cut by 3 bases and J by 5 bases, with 10 bases left in between.

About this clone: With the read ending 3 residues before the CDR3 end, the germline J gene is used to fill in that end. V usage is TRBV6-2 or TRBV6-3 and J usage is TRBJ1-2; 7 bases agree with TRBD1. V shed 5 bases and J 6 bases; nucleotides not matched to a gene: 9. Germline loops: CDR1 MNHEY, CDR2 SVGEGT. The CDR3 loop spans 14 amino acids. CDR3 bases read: TGTGCCAGCAGTGGGTACTTGGGACAGAATGGC. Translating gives CASSGYLGQNG. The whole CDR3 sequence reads CASSGYLGQNGYTF.

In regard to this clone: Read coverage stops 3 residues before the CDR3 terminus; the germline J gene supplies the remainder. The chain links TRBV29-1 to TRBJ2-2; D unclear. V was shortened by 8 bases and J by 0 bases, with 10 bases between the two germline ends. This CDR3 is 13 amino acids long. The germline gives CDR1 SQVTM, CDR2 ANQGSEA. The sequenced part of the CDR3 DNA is TGCAGCTACCGCAGGACGAACACCGGGGAG. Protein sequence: CSYRRTNTGE. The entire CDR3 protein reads CSYRRTNTGELFF.

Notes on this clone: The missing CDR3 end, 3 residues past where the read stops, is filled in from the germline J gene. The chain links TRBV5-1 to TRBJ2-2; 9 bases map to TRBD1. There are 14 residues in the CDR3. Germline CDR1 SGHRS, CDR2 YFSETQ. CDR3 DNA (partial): TGCGCCAGCAGCTCTGACAGGGGGTGGTCACCG. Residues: CASSSDRGWSP. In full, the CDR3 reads CASSSDRGWSPLFF.

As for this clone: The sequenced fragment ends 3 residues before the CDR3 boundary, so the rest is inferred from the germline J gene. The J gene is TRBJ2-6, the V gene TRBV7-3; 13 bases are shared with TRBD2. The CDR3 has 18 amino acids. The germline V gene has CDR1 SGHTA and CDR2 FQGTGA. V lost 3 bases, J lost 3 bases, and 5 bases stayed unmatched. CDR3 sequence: CASSFTSGRAYGANVLTF. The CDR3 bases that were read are TGTGCCAGCAGCTTCACTAGCGGGAGGGCGTATGGGGCCAACGTC.

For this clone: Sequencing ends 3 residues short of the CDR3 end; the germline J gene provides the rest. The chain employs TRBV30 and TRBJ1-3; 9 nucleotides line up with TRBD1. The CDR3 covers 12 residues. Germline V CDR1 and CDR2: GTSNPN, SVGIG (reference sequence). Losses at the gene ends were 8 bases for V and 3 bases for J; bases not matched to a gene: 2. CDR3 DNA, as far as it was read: TGTGCCCGGACAGGGGTTGGAAACACC. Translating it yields CARTGVGNT. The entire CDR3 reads CARTGVGNTIYF. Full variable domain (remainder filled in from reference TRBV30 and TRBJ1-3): SQTIHQWPATLVQPVGSPLSLECTVEGTSNPNLYWYRQAAGRGLQLLFYSVGIGQISSEVPQNLSASRPQDRQFILSSKKLLLSDSGFYLCARTGVGNTIYFGEGSWLTVV.

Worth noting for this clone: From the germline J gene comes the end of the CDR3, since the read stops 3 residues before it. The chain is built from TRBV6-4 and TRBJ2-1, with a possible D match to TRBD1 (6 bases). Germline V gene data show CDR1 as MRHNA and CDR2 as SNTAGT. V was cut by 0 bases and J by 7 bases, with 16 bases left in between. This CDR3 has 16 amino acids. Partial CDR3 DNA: TGTGCCAGCAGTGACTCAGAGGGGGACACGTCGAATGAG. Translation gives CASSDSEGDTSNE. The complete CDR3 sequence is CASSDSEGDTSNEQFF.

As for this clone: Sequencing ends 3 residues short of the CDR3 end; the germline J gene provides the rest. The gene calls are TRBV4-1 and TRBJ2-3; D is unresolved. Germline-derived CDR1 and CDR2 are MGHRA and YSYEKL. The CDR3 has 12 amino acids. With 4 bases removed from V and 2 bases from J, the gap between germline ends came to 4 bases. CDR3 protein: CASSLYTDTQYF. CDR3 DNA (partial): TGCGCCAGCAGCCTGTACACAGATACG.

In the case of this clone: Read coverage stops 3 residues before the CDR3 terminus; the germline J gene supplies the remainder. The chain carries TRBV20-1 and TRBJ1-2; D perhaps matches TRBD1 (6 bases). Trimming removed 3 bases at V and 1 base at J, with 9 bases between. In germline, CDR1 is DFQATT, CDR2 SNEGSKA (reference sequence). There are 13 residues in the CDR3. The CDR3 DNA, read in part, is TGCAGTGCTAGCCCAGGGGTTAACTATGGC. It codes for CSASPGVNYG. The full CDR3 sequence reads CSASPGVNYGYTF.

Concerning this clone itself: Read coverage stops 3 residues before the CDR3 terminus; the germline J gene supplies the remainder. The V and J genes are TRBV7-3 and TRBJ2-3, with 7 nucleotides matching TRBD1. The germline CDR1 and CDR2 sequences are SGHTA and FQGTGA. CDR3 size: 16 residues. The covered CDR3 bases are TGTGCCAGCAGCTTAGGTCGGGAAGGGGGCCAAGAGACG. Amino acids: CASSLGREGGQET. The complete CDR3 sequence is CASSLGREGGQETQYF.

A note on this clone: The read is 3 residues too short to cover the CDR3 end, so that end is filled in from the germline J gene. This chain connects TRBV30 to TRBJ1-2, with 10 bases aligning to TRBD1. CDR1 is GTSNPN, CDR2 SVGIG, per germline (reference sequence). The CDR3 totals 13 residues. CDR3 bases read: TGTGCCTGGAGGGGGACAGGGGTGCATGAC. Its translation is CAWRGTGVHD. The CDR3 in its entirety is CAWRGTGVHDYTF.

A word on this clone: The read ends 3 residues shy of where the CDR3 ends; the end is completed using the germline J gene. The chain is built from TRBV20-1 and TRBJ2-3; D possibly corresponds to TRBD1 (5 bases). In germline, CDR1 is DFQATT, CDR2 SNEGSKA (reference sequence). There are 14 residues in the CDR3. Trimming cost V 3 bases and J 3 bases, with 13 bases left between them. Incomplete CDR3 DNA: TGCAGTGCTAGTTCAGGGTTAAGGACAGATACG. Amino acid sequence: CSASSGLRTDT. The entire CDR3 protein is CSASSGLRTDTQYF.

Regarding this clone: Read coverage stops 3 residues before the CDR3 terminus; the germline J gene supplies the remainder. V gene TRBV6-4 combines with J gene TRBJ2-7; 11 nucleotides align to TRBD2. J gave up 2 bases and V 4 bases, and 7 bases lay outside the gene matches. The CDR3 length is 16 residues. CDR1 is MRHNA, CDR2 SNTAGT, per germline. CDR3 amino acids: CASSGRPSGRTYEQYF. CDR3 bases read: TGTGCCAGCAGTGGCAGACCTAGCGGGAGGACCTACGAG.

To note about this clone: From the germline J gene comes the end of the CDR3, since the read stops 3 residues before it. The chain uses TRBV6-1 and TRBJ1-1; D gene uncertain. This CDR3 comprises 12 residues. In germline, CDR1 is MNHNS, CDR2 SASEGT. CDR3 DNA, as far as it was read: TGTGCCAGCAGTGTTCCAGGTTCTTCA. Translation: CASSVPGSS. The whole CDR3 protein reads CASSVPGSSAFF.

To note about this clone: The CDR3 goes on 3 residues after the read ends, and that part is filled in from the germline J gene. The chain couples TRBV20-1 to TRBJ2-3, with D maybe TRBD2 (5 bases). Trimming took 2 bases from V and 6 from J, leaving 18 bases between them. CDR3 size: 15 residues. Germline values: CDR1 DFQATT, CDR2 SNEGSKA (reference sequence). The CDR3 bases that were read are TGCAGTGCTAGAATACGGGGATACAAGTTGGATACG. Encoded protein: CSARIRGYKLDT. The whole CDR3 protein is CSARIRGYKLDTQYF.

CDR3 sequence reads: CASSDTHNQGAWTEAFF. CDR3 DNA (partial): TGTGCCAGCAGTGACACCCATAACCAGGGGGCATGGACTGAA. The J gene is TRBJ1-1, the V gene TRBV6-4; TRBD1 matches at 8 bases. Sequencing ends 3 residues short of the CDR3 end; the germline J gene provides the rest. J was trimmed by 5 bases and V by 2 bases; bases with no gene match: 13. The CDR3 has 17 amino acids. Germline CDR1 is MRHNA and CDR2 is SNTAGT.

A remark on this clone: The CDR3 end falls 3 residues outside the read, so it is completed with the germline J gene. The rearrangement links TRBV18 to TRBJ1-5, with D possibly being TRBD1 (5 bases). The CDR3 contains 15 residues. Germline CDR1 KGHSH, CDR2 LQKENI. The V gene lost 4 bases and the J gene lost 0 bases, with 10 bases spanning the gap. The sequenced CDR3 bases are TGTGCCAGCTCACAAGACAGTTATAGCAATCAGCCC. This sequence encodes CASSQDSYSNQP. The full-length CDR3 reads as CASSQDSYSNQPQHF.